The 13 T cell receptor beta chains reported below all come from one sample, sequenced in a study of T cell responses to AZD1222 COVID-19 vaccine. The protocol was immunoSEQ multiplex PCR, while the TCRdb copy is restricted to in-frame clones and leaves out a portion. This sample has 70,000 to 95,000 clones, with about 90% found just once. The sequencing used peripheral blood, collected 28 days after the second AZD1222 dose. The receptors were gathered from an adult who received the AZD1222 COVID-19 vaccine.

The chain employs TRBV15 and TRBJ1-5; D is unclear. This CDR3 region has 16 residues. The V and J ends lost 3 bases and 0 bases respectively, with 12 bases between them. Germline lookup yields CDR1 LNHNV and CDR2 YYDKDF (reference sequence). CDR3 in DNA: TGTGCCACCAGCAGGGGGTCAAGGGATAGCAATCAGCCCCAGCATTTT. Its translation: CATSRGSRDSNQPQHF.

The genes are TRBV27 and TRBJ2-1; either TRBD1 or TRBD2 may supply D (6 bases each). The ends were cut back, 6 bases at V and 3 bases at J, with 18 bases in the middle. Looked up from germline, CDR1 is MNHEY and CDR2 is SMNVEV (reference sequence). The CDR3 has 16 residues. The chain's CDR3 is CASSHLRGGHYNEQFF. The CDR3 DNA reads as TGTGCCAGCAGCCACCTCAGAGGGGGGCACTACAATGAGCAGTTCTTC.

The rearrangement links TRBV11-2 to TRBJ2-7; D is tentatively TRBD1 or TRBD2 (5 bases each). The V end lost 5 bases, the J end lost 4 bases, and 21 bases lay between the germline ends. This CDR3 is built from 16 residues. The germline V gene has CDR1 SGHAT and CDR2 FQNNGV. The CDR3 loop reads CASSPPGTYLRYEQYF. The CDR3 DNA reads TGTGCCAGCAGCCCTCCCGGGACCTACTTAAGGTACGAGCAGTACTTC. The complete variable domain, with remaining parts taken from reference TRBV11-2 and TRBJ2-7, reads EAGVAQSPRYKIIEKRQSVAFWCNPISGHATLYWYQQILGQGPKLLIQFQNNGVVDDSQLPKDRFSAERLKGVDSTLKIQPAKLEDSAVYLCASSPPGTYLRYEQYFGPGTRLTVT.

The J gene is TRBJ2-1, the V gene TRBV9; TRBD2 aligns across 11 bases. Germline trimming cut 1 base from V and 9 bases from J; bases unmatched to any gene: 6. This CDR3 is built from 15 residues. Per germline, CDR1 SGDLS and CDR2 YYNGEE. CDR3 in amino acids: CASSVYSGRVGEQFF. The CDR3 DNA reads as TGTGCCAGCAGCGTATATAGCGGGAGGGTGGGTGAGCAGTTCTTC. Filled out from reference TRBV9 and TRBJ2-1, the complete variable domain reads DSGVTQTPKHLITATGQRVTLRCSPRSGDLSVYWYQQSLDQGLQFLIQYYNGEERAKGNILERFSAQQFPDLHSELNLSSLELGDSALYFCASSVYSGRVGEQFFGPGTRLTVL.

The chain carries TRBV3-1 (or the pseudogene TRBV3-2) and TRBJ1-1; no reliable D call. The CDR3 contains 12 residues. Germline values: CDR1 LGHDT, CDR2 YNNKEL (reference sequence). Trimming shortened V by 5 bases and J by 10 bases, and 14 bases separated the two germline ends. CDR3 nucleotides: TGTGCCAGCAGCAGTGGAGCCTCGCCAGCTTTCTTT. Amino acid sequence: CASSSGASPAFF.

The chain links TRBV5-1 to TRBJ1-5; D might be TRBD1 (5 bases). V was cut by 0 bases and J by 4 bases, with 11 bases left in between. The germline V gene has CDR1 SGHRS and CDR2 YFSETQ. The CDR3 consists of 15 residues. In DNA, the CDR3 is TGCGCCAGCAGCTTGGCGTCTGGGGCTAATCAGCCCCAGCATTTT. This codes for CASSLASGANQPQHF.

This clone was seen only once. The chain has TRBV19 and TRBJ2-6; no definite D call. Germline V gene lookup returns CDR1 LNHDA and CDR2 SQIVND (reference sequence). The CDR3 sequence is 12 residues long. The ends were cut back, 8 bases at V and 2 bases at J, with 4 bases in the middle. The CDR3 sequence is CASGAGANVLTF. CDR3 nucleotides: TGTGCCAGTGGGGCTGGGGCCAACGTCCTGACTTTC.

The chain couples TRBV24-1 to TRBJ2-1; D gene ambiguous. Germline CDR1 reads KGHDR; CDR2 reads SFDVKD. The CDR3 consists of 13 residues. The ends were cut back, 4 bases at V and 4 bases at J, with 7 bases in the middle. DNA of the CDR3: TGTGCCACCAGTGAGGCTAGTTACAATGAGCAGTTCTTC. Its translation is CATSEASYNEQFF.

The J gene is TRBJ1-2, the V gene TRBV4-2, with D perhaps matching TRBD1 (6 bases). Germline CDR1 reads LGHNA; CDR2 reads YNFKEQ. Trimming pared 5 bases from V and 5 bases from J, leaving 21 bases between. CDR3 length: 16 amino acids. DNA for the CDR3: TGTGCCAGCAGCAGGGAGGGCAACACAGGGACATATGGCTACACCTTC. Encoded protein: CASSREGNTGTYGYTF.

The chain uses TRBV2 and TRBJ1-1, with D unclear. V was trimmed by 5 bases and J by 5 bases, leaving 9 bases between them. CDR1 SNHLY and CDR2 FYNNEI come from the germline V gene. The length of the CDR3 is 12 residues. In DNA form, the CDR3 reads TGTGCCAGCAGTTCCGAAAAAACTGAAGCTTTCTTT. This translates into CASSSEKTEAFF.

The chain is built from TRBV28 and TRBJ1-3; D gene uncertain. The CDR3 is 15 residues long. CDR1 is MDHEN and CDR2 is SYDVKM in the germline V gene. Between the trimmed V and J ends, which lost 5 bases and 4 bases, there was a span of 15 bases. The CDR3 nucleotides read TGTGCCAGCAGTGTCCAAAGAGGGCACGGAAACACCATATATTTT. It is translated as CASSVQRGHGNTIYF.

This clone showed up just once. The CDR3 nucleotides are TGTGCCAGCACCGATGGGACTAGCGGGAGTACCGGGGAGCTGTTTTTT. Encoded protein: CASTDGTSGSTGELFF. V usage is TRBV27 and J usage is TRBJ2-2, with 14 bases matching TRBD2. The germline V gene encodes CDR1 MNHEY and CDR2 SMNVEV (reference sequence). The CDR3 is made up of 16 amino acids. With 7 bases clipped from V and 5 bases from J, the junction kept 6 bases outside the gene matches.

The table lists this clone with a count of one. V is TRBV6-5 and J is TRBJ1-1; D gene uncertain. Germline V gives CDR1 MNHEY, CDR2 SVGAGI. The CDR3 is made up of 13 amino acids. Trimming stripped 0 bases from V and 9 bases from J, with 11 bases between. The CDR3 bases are TGTGCCAGCAGTTACTCGCCTTGGGCCCAAGCTTTCTTT. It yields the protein CASSYSPWAQAFF.